These 27 T cell receptor beta chains were sequenced from one sample in a study of blood T cell repertoires in COVID-19. Libraries were prepared by immunoSEQ multiplex PCR; TCRdb keeps only in-frame clonotypes and omits some of them. The sample lists some 280,000 clones; just under 85% were seen once. The sample taken for sequencing was peripheral blood. The receptors originated from a woman in her fifties or sixties with active or convalescent COVID-19.

The V gene is TRBV7-8, the J gene TRBJ2-7; D possibly corresponds to TRBD2 (6 bases). Deletions cut 2 bases from V and 6 bases from J, with 17 bases between. The CDR3 loop spans 15 amino acids. Per germline, CDR1 SGHVS and CDR2 FQNEAQ. The CDR3 bases are TGTGCCAGCAGCTTATGGCGGGACTCCAGAAGCGAGCAGTACTTC. Translated: CASSLWRDSRSEQYF.

The genes are TRBV2 and TRBJ1-6; TRBD1 aligns across 8 bases. Per germline, CDR1 SNHLY and CDR2 FYNNEI. The CDR3 is 14 amino acids. V was pared by 3 bases and J by 8 bases, with 3 bases of the junction left unmatched. Here the CDR3 reads CASSDGQGHSPLHF. The CDR3 DNA follows: TGTGCCAGCAGTGATGGACAGGGACATTCACCCCTCCACTTT.

The chain employs TRBV10-1 and TRBJ2-1; 9 nucleotides align to TRBD2. The junction had 9 bases not matched to a gene; V was cut back by 0 bases and J by 12 bases. Germline assignment: CDR1 WNHNN and CDR2 SYGVQD (reference sequence). The CDR3 has 15 amino acids. CDR3 nucleotides: TGCGCCAGCAGTGAGTCGGCCGCGGGGGGGCAAGGGCAGTTCTTC. Its protein product is CASSESAAGGQGQFF.

Remarks on this clone: One junction end does not reproduce the germline sequence, and a read error may be involved. The V call is TRBV11-1, the J call TRBJ2-7, with D possibly being TRBD2 (6 bases). The CDR3 extends over 16 amino acids. Germline V CDR1 and CDR2: SGHAT, FQDESV (reference sequence). In nucleotides, the CDR3 is TGTGTCAGCAGCCCAGGTCGACGAGGGAGGTCGTACGAGCAGTACTTC. Translated, it gives CVSSPGRRGRSYEQYF.

The chain combines TRBV28 with TRBJ2-7, with D possibly being TRBD1 (7 bases). Germline V gene lookup returns CDR1 MDHEN and CDR2 SYDVKM. V dropped 5 bases and J dropped 7 bases, with 21 bases sitting between them. This CDR3 has 15 amino acids. CDR3 in amino acids: CASSPQGGSFVEQYF. In DNA, the CDR3 is TGTGCCAGCAGTCCCCAGGGGGGATCGTTCGTTGAGCAGTACTTC.

This clone was counted once. J is TRBJ2-2 and V is TRBV19; 12 bases are a match to TRBD2. CDR1 is LNHDA, CDR2 SQIVND, per germline (reference sequence). J gave up 3 bases and V 10 bases, and 3 bases lay outside the gene matches. The CDR3 is made up of 14 amino acids. The DNA for the CDR3 is TGTGCCACCAGACTAGCGGGGGACACCGGGGAGCTGTTTTTT. As protein: CATRLAGDTGELFF.

The rearrangement uses TRBV4-1 and TRBJ1-5; D not certain. CDR1 is MGHRA, CDR2 YSYEKL, per germline. This CDR3 region has 16 residues. With 3 bases removed from V and 6 bases from J, the gap between germline ends came to 18 bases. CDR3 region: CASSHGTGIDTQPQHF. The CDR3, as DNA: TGCGCCAGCAGCCACGGAACGGGGATCGACACTCAGCCCCAGCATTTT.

V is TRBV5-1 and J is TRBJ2-1; 12 bases align to TRBD2. Trimming took 3 bases from V and 4 from J; bases not matched to a gene: 5. The CDR3 is made up of 16 amino acids. Looked up from germline, CDR1 is SGHRS and CDR2 is YFSETQ. CDR3 sequence reads: CASSWGLAGGYNEQFF. Here the CDR3 DNA reads TGCGCCAGCAGCTGGGGTCTAGCGGGAGGGTACAATGAGCAGTTCTTC.

This chain links TRBV11-3 with TRBJ2-1; D might be TRBD2 (6 bases). Trimming cost V 5 bases and J 2 bases, with 13 bases left between them. The CDR3 has 15 residues. Looked up from germline, CDR1 is SGHNT and CDR2 is YENEEA. For the CDR3, the DNA is TGTGCCAGCAGCCTCAGAGGCGGGACCTACAATGAGCAGTTCTTC. Encoded protein: CASSLRGGTYNEQFF. Together with reference TRBV11-3 and TRBJ2-1, the CDR3 gives the full variable domain: EAGVVQSPRYKIIEKKQPVAFWCNPISGHNTLYWYLQNLGQGPELLIRYENEEAVDDSQLPKDRFSAERLKGVDSTLKIQPAELGDSAVYLCASSLRGGTYNEQFFGPGTRLTVL.

This clone was picked up one time. CDR3 region: CASSGGTSLHYEQYF. CDR3 sequence (DNA): TGCGCCAGCAGCGGTGGGACTAGCCTTCACTACGAGCAGTACTTC. The chain joins TRBV4-1 to TRBJ2-7; 9 positions match TRBD2. This CDR3 is 15 amino acids long. Trimming cost V 5 bases and J 3 bases; bases outside gene matches: 8. Germline CDR1 is MGHRA and CDR2 is YSYEKL.

The V and J genes are TRBV28 and TRBJ1-4; a possible D gene is TRBD1 (6 bases). The germline gives CDR1 MDHEN, CDR2 SYDVKM. This CDR3 contains 14 residues. With 3 bases removed from V and 7 bases from J, the gap between germline ends came to 12 bases. The CDR3, as DNA: TGTGCCAGCAGTTTGGCGACAGGTGGTGAAAAACTGTTTTTT. This encodes CASSLATGGEKLFF.

V and J are TRBV10-2 and TRBJ1-2; a weak D match, TRBD1 (5 bases). The CDR3 is 13 amino acids. The V end was cut by 8 bases, the J end by 2 bases, with 12 bases between. Per the germline V gene, CDR1 is WSHSY and CDR2 is SAAADI. CDR3 residues: CASGAQENYGYTF. The CDR3 DNA reads TGCGCCAGCGGGGCACAGGAGAACTATGGCTACACCTTC.

The chain employs TRBV5-1 and TRBJ2-1; 14 bases map to TRBD2. The CDR3 is 16 amino acids. Germline V gene lookup returns CDR1 SGHRS and CDR2 YFSETQ. V shed 0 bases, J shed 8 bases, and the junction held 4 bases outside the gene matches. This CDR3 reads CASSLVGTSGRYEQFF. Written as DNA, the CDR3 is TGCGCCAGCAGCTTGGTCGGGACTAGCGGGAGATATGAGCAGTTCTTC.

The rearrangement joins TRBV7-8 to TRBJ2-2; 7 bases map to TRBD2. CDR1 is SGHVS and CDR2 is FQNEAQ in the germline V gene. V lost 2 bases to trimming and J lost 7 bases; unmatched junction nucleotides: 16. This CDR3 has 18 amino acids. The CDR3: CASSLRLTGTTSVGELFF. The CDR3 nucleotides read TGTGCCAGCAGCTTAAGACTCACCGGGACTACCTCCGTCGGGGAGCTGTTTTTT.

As for this clone: A much larger clone differs by one base, so this may be a read error. V is TRBV27 and J is TRBJ2-2; TRBD2 agrees at 12 bases. Per germline, CDR1 MNHEY and CDR2 SMNVEV (reference sequence). The length of the CDR3 is 19 residues. V was clipped by 7 bases and J by 7 bases; unmatched bases: 19. CDR3 sequence: CASKAGPTSGRPFGGELFF. The CDR3 DNA reads TGTGCCAGCAAAGCAGGGCCTACTAGCGGGAGGCCCTTTGGCGGGGAGCTGTTTTTT.

The chain uses TRBV2 and TRBJ2-3; weak D call: TRBD2 (5 bases). Trimming cost V 8 bases and J 2 bases, with 14 bases left between them. The CDR3 covers 14 residues. Germline-derived CDR1 and CDR2 are SNHLY and FYNNEI. Here the CDR3 DNA reads TGTGCCAGCCGCAGAGAGGGTCCCACAGATACGCAGTATTTT. Translation gives CASRREGPTDTQYF.

The CDR3 region is CASSQEAGVGADTQYF. The CDR3 DNA sequence: TGCGCCAGCAGCCAAGAGGCGGGGGTAGGCGCAGATACGCAGTATTTT. This chain links TRBV4-1 with TRBJ2-3, with TRBD2 matching over 7 bases. CDR1 MGHRA and CDR2 YSYEKL come from the germline V gene. The CDR3 covers 16 residues. With 0 bases clipped from V and 4 bases from J, the junction kept 7 bases outside the gene matches.

This clone has only one observation. The chain is built from TRBV28 and TRBJ1-1; 10 positions agree with TRBD1. Losses at the gene ends were 4 bases for V and 4 bases for J; bases not matched to a gene: 12. Germline-derived CDR1 and CDR2 are MDHEN and SYDVKM. The CDR3 runs 17 residues. The CDR3 is CASSSLGTGESSTEAFF. DNA for the CDR3: TGTGCCAGCAGTTCCCTGGGGACAGGGGAATCGAGCACTGAAGCTTTCTTT.

V and J are TRBV28 and TRBJ1-2; D is unresolved. V shed 2 bases and J shed 6 bases, with 10 bases lying between them. The germline V gene has CDR1 MDHEN and CDR2 SYDVKM. The CDR3 length is 13 residues. CDR3 sequence: CASSLGGGHGYTF. The CDR3 DNA reads TGTGCCAGCAGTTTAGGAGGCGGCCATGGCTACACCTTC.

The gene calls are TRBV28 and TRBJ1-1, with no clear D. V lost 4 bases and J 11 bases, leaving 14 bases between the germline ends. The CDR3 runs to 12 residues. CDR1 and CDR2 (germline): MDHEN, SYDVKM. The CDR3 bases are TGTGCCAGCAGTTACCGTATTAGAGGGGCTTTCTTT. This encodes CASSYRIRGAFF.

This chain uses TRBV10-3 with TRBJ2-7; 8 bases are a match to TRBD1. Losses at the gene ends were 6 bases for V and 5 bases for J; bases not matched to a gene: 9. Looked up from germline, CDR1 is ENHRY and CDR2 is SYGVKD. CDR3 size: 14 residues. CDR3 nucleotide sequence: TGTGCCATCAGGACAGGGGCCCGCGTACACGAGCAGTACTTC. Amino acid sequence: CAIRTGARVHEQYF.

The count of this clone is one. This rearrangement joins TRBV14 to TRBJ2-7; unclear D gene. The CDR3 loop spans 14 amino acids. V was trimmed by 1 base and J by 5 bases, leaving 12 bases between them. Looked up from germline, CDR1 is SGHDN and CDR2 is FVKESK. CDR3 region: CASSQAPYSHEQYF. The CDR3 DNA reads as TGTGCCAGCAGCCAAGCCCCCTATTCTCACGAGCAGTACTTC. Full variable domain (rest looked up from reference TRBV14 and TRBJ2-7): EAGVTQFPSHSVIEKGQTVTLRCDPISGHDNLYWYRRVMGKEIKFLLHFVKESKQDESGMPNNRFLAERTGGTYSTLKVQPAELEDSGVYFCASSQAPYSHEQYFGPGTRLTVT.

This chain connects TRBV2 to TRBJ2-5, with D perhaps TRBD2 (6 bases). Trimming took 7 bases from V and 3 from J, leaving 15 bases between them. CDR1 and CDR2 from the germline V gene are SNHLY and FYNNEI. CDR3 size: 14 residues. Here the CDR3 DNA reads TGTGCCAGCACGGCGCTGATAGCGGAAGAGACCCAGTACTTC. As protein: CASTALIAEETQYF.

The chain joins TRBV11-2 to TRBJ1-1; D call uncertain. The V end was cut by 5 bases, the J end by 3 bases, with 7 bases between. The CDR3 consists of 12 residues. Germline V gene data show CDR1 as SGHAT and CDR2 as FQNNGV. The CDR3 region has the DNA TGTGCCAGCAGCGCGATTTACACTGAAGCTTTCTTT. Amino acids: CASSAIYTEAFF.

The V call is TRBV6-6, the J call TRBJ2-1; 10 bases fit TRBD2. Unmatched junction bases numbered 5, after V lost 6 bases and J lost 9 bases. From germline, CDR1 is MNHNY and CDR2 SVGAGI (reference sequence). The CDR3 runs to 13 residues. Here the CDR3 reads CASSGTSEGEQFF. The CDR3 coding sequence is TGTGCCAGCAGCGGGACTAGCGAGGGTGAGCAGTTCTTC.

This clone came up once. V gene TRBV4-1 combines with J gene TRBJ2-1, with D perhaps TRBD2 (6 bases). This CDR3 contains 15 residues. In germline, CDR1 is MGHRA, CDR2 YSYEKL. V was cut by 6 bases and J by 9 bases, with 21 bases left in between. The CDR3 sequence is CASRLIGTHQGEQFF. CDR3 nucleotides: TGCGCCAGCAGGCTAATCGGGACTCATCAGGGTGAGCAGTTCTTC.

The chain has TRBV5-4 and TRBJ1-2, with 7 bases lining up with TRBD1. The length of the CDR3 is 14 residues. The ends lost 4 bases at V and 4 bases at J; junction bases unmatched: 7. Looked up from germline, CDR1 is SGHNT and CDR2 is YYREEE (reference sequence). CDR3 DNA sequence: TGTGCCAGCAGCCCCGGACAGGAGGCCTATGGCTACACCTTC. It yields the protein CASSPGQEAYGYTF.